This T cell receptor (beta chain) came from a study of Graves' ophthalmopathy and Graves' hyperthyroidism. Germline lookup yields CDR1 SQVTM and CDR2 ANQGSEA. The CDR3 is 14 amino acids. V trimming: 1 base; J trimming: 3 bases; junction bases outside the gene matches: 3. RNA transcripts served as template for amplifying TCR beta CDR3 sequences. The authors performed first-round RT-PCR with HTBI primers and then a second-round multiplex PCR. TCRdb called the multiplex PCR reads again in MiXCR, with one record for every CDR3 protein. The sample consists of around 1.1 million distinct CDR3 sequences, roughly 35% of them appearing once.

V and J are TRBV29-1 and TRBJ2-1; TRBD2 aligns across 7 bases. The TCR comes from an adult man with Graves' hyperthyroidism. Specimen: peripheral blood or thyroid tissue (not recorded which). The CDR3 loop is CSVEAGGGYNEQFF. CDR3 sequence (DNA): TGCAGCGTTGAAGCTGGCGGGGGCTACAATGAGCAGTTCTTC.